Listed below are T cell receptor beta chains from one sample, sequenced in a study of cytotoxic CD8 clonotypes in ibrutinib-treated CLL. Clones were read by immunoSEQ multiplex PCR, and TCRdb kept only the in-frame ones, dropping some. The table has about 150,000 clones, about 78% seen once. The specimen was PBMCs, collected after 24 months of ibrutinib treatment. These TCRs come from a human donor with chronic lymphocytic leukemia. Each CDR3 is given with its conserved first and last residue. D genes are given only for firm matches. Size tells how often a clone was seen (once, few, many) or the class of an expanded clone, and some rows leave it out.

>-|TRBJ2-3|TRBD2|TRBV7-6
CASSPQTSGGAADTQYF
TGTGCCAGCAGCCCCCAGACTAGCGGGGGGGCTGCGGATACGCAGTATTTT
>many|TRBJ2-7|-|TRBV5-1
CASSLGQPRGQQYF
TGCGCCAGCAGCTTGGGGCAGCCGCGGGGGCAGCAGTACTTC
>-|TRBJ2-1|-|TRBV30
CAWSLYNEQFF
TGTGCCTGGAGCCTATACAATGAGCAGTTCTTC
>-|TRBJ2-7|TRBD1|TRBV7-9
CASSSAVGQAYEQYF
TGTGCCAGCAGCTCAGCGGTGGGACAGGCCTACGAGCAGTACTTC
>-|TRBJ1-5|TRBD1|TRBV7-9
CARRSGQAGNQPQHF
TGTGCCAGAAGGAGCGGACAGGCCGGCAATCAGCCCCAGCATTTT
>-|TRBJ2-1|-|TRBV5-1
CASSLPRDMGNEQFF
TGCGCCAGCAGCTTGCCTCGCGATATGGGTAATGAGCAGTTCTTC
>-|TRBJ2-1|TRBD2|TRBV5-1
CASATGLAGGYNEQFF
TGCGCCAGCGCTACGGGGCTAGCGGGAGGTTACAATGAGCAGTTCTTC
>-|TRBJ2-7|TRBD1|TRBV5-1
CASRAGTETYEQYF
TGCGCCAGCAGGGCCGGGACAGAGACCTACGAGCAGTACTTC
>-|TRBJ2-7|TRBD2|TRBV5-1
CASSLVPSGGYEQYF
TGCGCCAGCAGCTTGGTCCCCTCGGGAGGCTACGAGCAGTACTTC
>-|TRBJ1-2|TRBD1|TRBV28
CASSGLGTGVHGYTF
TGTGCCAGCAGTGGGCTGGGGACAGGGGTACATGGCTACACCTTC
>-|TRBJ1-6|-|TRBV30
CACNPGLNSPLHF
TGTGCCTGTAATCCGGGCCTTAATTCACCCCTCCACTTT
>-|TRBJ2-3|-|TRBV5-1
CARADRTDTQYF
TGCGCCAGGGCGGACCGTACAGATACGCAGTATTTT
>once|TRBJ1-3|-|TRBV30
CAWDRAGNTIYF
TGTGCCTGGGATCGGGCTGGAAACACCATATATTTT
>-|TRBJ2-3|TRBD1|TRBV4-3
CASSLQSTGADTQYF
TGCGCCAGCAGCCTACAATCGACAGGGGCAGATACGCAGTATTTT
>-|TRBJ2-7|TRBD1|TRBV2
CAARRDSYYEQYF
TGTGCCGCCCGACGGGACAGCTACTACGAGCAGTACTTC
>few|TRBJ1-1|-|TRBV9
CASSSRTFSEAFF
TGTGCCAGCAGCTCCCGGACCTTCTCGGAAGCTTTCTTT
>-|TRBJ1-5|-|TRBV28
CASSLPLGGGQPQHF
TGTGCCAGCAGTTTACCCCTGGGGGGGGGTCAGCCCCAGCATTTT
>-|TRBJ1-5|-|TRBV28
CASSPPRGPQHF
TGTGCCAGCAGTCCCCCCCGTGGGCCCCAGCATTTT
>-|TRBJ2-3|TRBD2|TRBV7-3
CASSLRGTSGDTQYF
TGTGCCAGCAGCTTACGGGGGACTAGCGGGGATACGCAGTATTTT